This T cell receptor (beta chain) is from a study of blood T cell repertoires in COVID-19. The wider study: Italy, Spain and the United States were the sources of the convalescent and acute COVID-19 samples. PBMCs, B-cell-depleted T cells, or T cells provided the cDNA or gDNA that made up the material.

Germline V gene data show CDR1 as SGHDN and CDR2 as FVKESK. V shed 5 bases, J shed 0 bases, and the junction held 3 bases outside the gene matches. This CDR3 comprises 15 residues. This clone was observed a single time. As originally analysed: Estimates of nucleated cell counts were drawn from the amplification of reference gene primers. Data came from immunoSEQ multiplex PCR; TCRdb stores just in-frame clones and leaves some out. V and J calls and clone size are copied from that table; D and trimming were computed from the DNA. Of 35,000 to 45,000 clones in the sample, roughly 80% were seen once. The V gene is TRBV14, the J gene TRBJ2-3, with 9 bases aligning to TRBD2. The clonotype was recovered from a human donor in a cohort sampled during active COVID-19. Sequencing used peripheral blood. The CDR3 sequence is CASSSLAGSTDTQYF. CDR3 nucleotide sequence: TGTGCCAGCAGCTCCCTAGCGGGAAGCACAGATACGCAGTATTTT.